One and the same sample provided the 27 T cell receptor beta chains below, sequenced in a study of T cells after yellow fever vaccination. Each CDR3 protein gets one entry after TCRdb re-called the 5' RACE reads with MiXCR. The sample lists around 300,000 distinct CDR3 sequences, roughly 4.3% occurring once. Material: PBMCs, obtained 5 days after the yellow fever booster vaccination. Receptors were obtained from a man younger than 35 who received the YFV17D yellow fever vaccine.

The chain has TRBV7-2 and TRBJ1-2, with TRBD1 identical over 10 bases. Germline V gene data show CDR1 as SGHTA and CDR2 as FQGNSA. V lost 3 bases to trimming and J lost 4 bases; unmatched junction nucleotides: 8. This CDR3 has 16 residues. CDR3 sequence reads: CASSFGGTGAFYGYTF. The CDR3 DNA sequence: TGTGCCAGCAGCTTTGGGGGGACAGGGGCCTTCTATGGCTACACCTTC.

This clonotype showed up many times. The rearrangement uses TRBV20-1 and TRBJ1-2, with 9 bases that match TRBD1. V shed 3 bases, J shed 4 bases, and the junction held 6 bases outside the gene matches. This CDR3 is 14 amino acids long. Germline V lookup: CDR1 DFQATT, CDR2 SNEGSKA (reference sequence). CDR3 protein: CSARDRGTLYGYTF. The CDR3 DNA is TGCAGTGCTAGGGACAGGGGAACTCTCTATGGCTACACCTTC.

This clonotype appeared a few times. The chain uses TRBV7-3 and TRBJ2-1, with TRBD2 matching over 14 bases. Germline CDR1 reads SGHTA; CDR2 reads FQGTGA. The CDR3 length is 17 residues. The J segment lost 6 bases and the V segment lost 5 bases, leaving 9 bases of the junction unmatched. Here the CDR3 DNA reads TGTGCCAGCAGCGGTACCGGGACTAGCGGGGGAGGCAATGAGCAGTTCTTC. Amino acid sequence: CASSGTGTSGGGNEQFF. The entire variable domain, with the rest obtained from reference TRBV7-3 and TRBJ2-1, is as follows: GAGVSQTPSNKVTEKGKYVELRCDPISGHTALYWYRQSLGQGPEFLIYFQGTGAADDSGLPNDRFFAVRPEGSVSTLKIQRTERGDSAVYLCASSGTGTSGGGNEQFFGPGTRLTVL.

This clonotype was counted between two and nine times. The rearrangement links TRBV5-4 to TRBJ2-1, with 7 bases matching TRBD2. In germline, CDR1 is SGHNT, CDR2 YYREEE (reference sequence). This CDR3 has 14 residues. Unmatched junction bases numbered 5, after V lost 4 bases and J lost 4 bases. CDR3 protein: CASSLSGTYNEQFF. CDR3 nucleotide sequence: TGTGCCAGCAGCCTGAGCGGGACGTACAATGAGCAGTTCTTC. Full variable domain (missing parts from reference TRBV5-4 and TRBJ2-1): ETGVTQSPTHLIKTRGQQVTLRCSSQSGHNTVSWYQQALGQGPQFIFQYYREEENGRGNFPPRFSGLQFPNYSSELNVNALELDDSALYLCASSLSGTYNEQFFGPGTRLTVL.

This chain links TRBV20-1 with TRBJ2-3, with D perhaps matching TRBD1 or TRBD2 (5 bases each). The V end lost 1 base, the J end lost 7 bases, and 15 bases lay between the germline ends. CDR3 size: 14 residues. Germline V gene sequence: CDR1 DFQATT, CDR2 SNEGSKA (reference sequence). In nucleotides, the CDR3 is TGCAGTGCTAGAGGGGACCCCTCGGGAAATACGCAGTATTTT. This codes for CSARGDPSGNTQYF.

This chain links TRBV7-8 with TRBJ2-5; possible D gene TRBD2, 7 bases. Germline-derived CDR1 and CDR2 are SGHVS and FQNEAQ. V was trimmed by 2 bases and J by 7 bases, leaving 20 bases between them. This CDR3 contains 16 residues. The CDR3 loop is CASSLIRGAINLTQYF. In DNA form, the CDR3 reads TGTGCCAGCAGCTTAATCCGGGGGGCGATCAACCTGACCCAGTACTTC.

This clonotype was seen repeatedly, ten times or more. V is TRBV5-6 and J is TRBJ1-1; D not resolved. Germline V lookup: CDR1 SGHDT, CDR2 YYEEEE. Trimming stripped 4 bases from V and 8 bases from J, with 18 bases between. The CDR3 has 14 residues. CDR3 loop: CASSIWTDGPEAFF. The CDR3 DNA is TGTGCCAGCAGCATTTGGACGGATGGCCCGGAAGCTTTCTTT.

This clonotype was detected ten times or more. This chain joins TRBV5-1 and TRBJ2-7, with D perhaps TRBD2 (6 bases). Trimming removed 4 bases from V and 4 bases from J, with 18 bases in between. The CDR3 runs to 15 residues. Germline V CDR1 and CDR2: SGHRS, YFSETQ. For the CDR3, the DNA is TGCGCCAGCAGCGAGGGACCGGGAGTGGCATACGAGCAGTACTTC. As protein: CASSEGPGVAYEQYF.

The genes are TRBV6-6 and TRBJ2-7, with D possibly matching TRBD2 (6 bases). V lost 6 bases and J lost 0, with 15 bases in between. The CDR3 runs to 15 residues. Per germline, CDR1 MNHNY and CDR2 SVGAGI (reference sequence). Here the CDR3 reads CASSRSGGSSYEQYF. The CDR3 bases are TGTGCCAGCAGCCGATCCGGGGGTAGCTCCTACGAGCAGTACTTC.

This clonotype was detected only a few times. The V and J genes are TRBV6-2 or TRBV6-3 and TRBJ2-3; 14 bases map to TRBD2. The CDR3 contains 20 residues. Losses at the gene ends were 4 bases for V and 1 base for J; bases not matched to a gene: 13. Germline loops: CDR1 MNHEY, CDR2 SVGEGT. CDR3 sequence: CASSSFPGLAGAVRTDTQYF. The DNA for the CDR3 is TGTGCCAGCAGTTCCTTCCCGGGACTAGCGGGGGCCGTTCGCACAGATACGCAGTATTTT.

This clonotype was counted between two and nine times. CDR3 nucleotide sequence: TGTGCCAGCAGTTACTCGTCCACTTGGACAGGCGACACTGAAGCTTTCTTT. The encoded protein is CASSYSSTWTGDTEAFF. The rearrangement links TRBV6-5 to TRBJ1-1, with 7 bases fitting TRBD1. The CDR3 is 17 residues long. CDR1 is MNHEY, CDR2 SVGAGI, per germline. V shed 0 bases, J shed 3 bases, and the junction held 10 bases outside the gene matches.

This clonotype was detected only a few times. V is TRBV5-1 and J is TRBJ2-3; TRBD1 matches at 9 bases. This CDR3 is 16 amino acids long. V gave up 4 bases and J gave up 3 bases; unmatched junction bases: 9. CDR1 SGHRS and CDR2 YFSETQ come from the germline V gene. CDR3 region: CASSPHRGRVTDTQYF. The DNA for the CDR3 is TGCGCCAGCAGCCCCCACAGGGGGCGGGTGACAGATACGCAGTATTTT.

This clonotype has at least ten counts. The chain is built from TRBV28 and TRBJ1-5; the match to TRBD1 covers 7 bases. V shed 6 bases, J shed 0 bases, and the junction held 8 bases outside the gene matches. The germline CDR1 and CDR2 sequences are MDHEN and SYDVKM. This CDR3 spans 16 amino acids. The CDR3 nucleotides are TGTGCCAGCAGCCAAATCGGGACAGCTAGCAATCAGCCCCAGCATTTT. As protein: CASSQIGTASNQPQHF.

This clonotype was detected a few times. The chain links TRBV29-1 to TRBJ2-3; the D gene is possibly TRBD2 (6 bases). The V gene lost 4 bases and the J gene lost 2 bases, with 7 bases spanning the gap. The germline V gene has CDR1 SQVTM and CDR2 ANQGSEA. There are 12 residues in the CDR3. The CDR3 here is CSVGGATDTQYF. The CDR3 coding sequence is TGCAGCGTTGGCGGGGCCACAGATACGCAGTATTTT.

Many counts were recorded for this clonotype. Here the CDR3 reads CASSYIQNIGVWSLTAQHF. In DNA form, the CDR3 reads TGTGCCAGCAGCTATATTCAGAACATCGGCGTGTGGTCACTAACGGCCCAGCATTTT. The rearrangement uses TRBV7-2 and TRBJ1-5, with D unresolved. Per the germline V gene, CDR1 is SGHTA and CDR2 is FQGNSA. V was clipped by 4 bases and J by 11 bases, with 33 bases between them. The CDR3 spans 19 residues.

The V gene is TRBV10-3, the J gene TRBJ1-1; D remains ambiguous. The V gene lost 4 bases and the J gene lost 2 bases, with 8 bases spanning the gap. The germline V gene has CDR1 ENHRY and CDR2 SYGVKD. This CDR3 has 13 amino acids. The CDR3 DNA reads TGTGCCATCAGTGCAACGAGTAACACTGAAGCTTTCTTT. Its protein is CAISATSNTEAFF.

This clonotype was detected many times. This rearrangement joins TRBV15 to TRBJ2-1; TRBD2 agrees at 7 bases. The CDR3 totals 13 residues. V trimming: 6 bases; J trimming: 7 bases; junction bases outside the gene matches: 6. Germline V gene data show CDR1 as LNHNV and CDR2 as YYDKDF (reference sequence). CDR3 loop: CATSKAGRNEQFF. The CDR3 DNA follows: TGTGCCACCAGTAAAGCGGGGAGGAATGAGCAGTTCTTC.

There are a few counts of this clonotype. The chain couples TRBV7-9 to TRBJ2-3; perhaps TRBD1 as D (5 bases). Germline V gene sequence: CDR1 SEHNR, CDR2 FQNEAQ (reference sequence). This CDR3 comprises 15 residues. Trimming took 6 bases from V and 0 from J, leaving 13 bases between them. CDR3 protein: CASRPKQGSTDTQYF. CDR3 sequence (DNA): TGTGCCAGCAGACCGAAGCAGGGTAGCACAGATACGCAGTATTTT.

The rearrangement links TRBV7-9 to TRBJ1-2; D is perhaps TRBD1 (5 bases). Germline CDR1 is SEHNR and CDR2 is FQNEAQ (reference sequence). This CDR3 is 13 amino acids long. V lost 4 bases to trimming and J lost 2 bases, with 8 bases between them. The CDR3 sequence: CASSSTENYGYTF. The CDR3 nucleotides read TGTGCCAGCAGCTCGACAGAGAACTATGGCTACACCTTC.

This clonotype was observed many times. V usage is TRBV2 and J usage is TRBJ2-1, with D tentatively TRBD1 (5 bases). CDR3 length: 15 amino acids. Germline V lookup: CDR1 SNHLY, CDR2 FYNNEI. V dropped 2 bases and J dropped 5 bases, with 13 bases sitting between them. The CDR3 nucleotides read TGTGCCAGCAGTGAATACCGACAGTTAAACAATGAGCAGTTCTTC. This codes for CASSEYRQLNNEQFF.

This clonotype showed up just a few times. The rearrangement joins TRBV5-1 to TRBJ2-7; TRBD1 matches at 11 bases. Germline loops: CDR1 SGHRS, CDR2 YFSETQ. V gave up 0 bases and J gave up 11 bases; unmatched junction bases: 7. The CDR3 is 14 residues long. The CDR3 sequence is CASSLGGQGDRKYV. Written as DNA, the CDR3 is TGCGCCAGCAGCTTGGGGGGACAGGGGGATCGTAAGTACGTC.

This clonotype was found many times. The J gene is TRBJ1-1, the V gene TRBV5-1; TRBD1 aligns across 9 bases. CDR1 and CDR2 from the germline V gene are SGHRS and YFSETQ. The CDR3 totals 12 residues. After removal of 4 bases from V and 7 bases from J, the junction contained 2 bases not matched to a gene. In DNA form, the CDR3 reads TGCGCCAGCAGCCGGACAGGGGTTGAAGCTTTCTTT. It yields the protein CASSRTGVEAFF.

This clonotype was picked up a small number of times. V and J are TRBV5-1 and TRBJ1-5; D is unresolved. In germline, CDR1 is SGHRS, CDR2 YFSETQ. This CDR3 has 14 amino acids. Trimming shortened V by 0 bases and J by 7 bases, and 11 bases separated the two germline ends. The CDR3 here is CASSLGPLGQPQHF. The CDR3 DNA sequence: TGCGCCAGCAGCTTGGGCCCCTTGGGGCAGCCCCAGCATTTT.

This clonotype was observed a few times. V and J are TRBV7-9 and TRBJ1-4, with D perhaps TRBD1 (6 bases). CDR3 length: 16 residues. Germline values: CDR1 SEHNR, CDR2 FQNEAQ (reference sequence). With 5 bases removed from V and 7 bases from J, the gap between germline ends came to 20 bases. CDR3 amino acids: CASSQNTGRPVEKLFF. For the CDR3, the DNA is TGTGCCAGCAGCCAAAACACAGGGCGCCCTGTTGAAAAACTGTTTTTT.

This chain links TRBV7-9 with TRBJ2-7; D remains ambiguous. Germline V gene lookup returns CDR1 SEHNR and CDR2 FQNEAQ (reference sequence). The germline V and J ends were trimmed by 3 bases and 3 bases, with 15 bases remaining between them. The CDR3 consists of 15 residues. CDR3 bases: TGTGCCAGCAGCTTGTCGCTACCGGGCCTCTACGAGCAGTACTTC. The encoded protein is CASSLSLPGLYEQYF.

This clonotype was counted at least ten times. The V call is TRBV6-5, the J call TRBJ1-5; D gene uncertain. V lost 6 bases to trimming and J lost 1 base, with 19 bases between them. CDR1 is MNHEY and CDR2 is SVGAGI in the germline V gene. This CDR3 has 17 residues. The DNA for the CDR3 is TGTGCCAGCAGCTATTCCTACCCCCCGTCGAGCAATCAGCCCCAGCATTTT. Encoded protein: CASSYSYPPSSNQPQHF.

This clonotype appeared a few times. This rearrangement joins TRBV7-3 to TRBJ1-2, with TRBD1 matching over 8 bases. From germline, CDR1 is SGHTA and CDR2 FQGTGA. This CDR3 comprises 15 residues. V lost 5 bases, J lost 5 bases, and 10 bases stayed unmatched. The CDR3 DNA is TGTGCCAGCAGCCCCTCGGGCAGGGGGCTATATGGCTACACCTTC. Protein: CASSPSGRGLYGYTF.